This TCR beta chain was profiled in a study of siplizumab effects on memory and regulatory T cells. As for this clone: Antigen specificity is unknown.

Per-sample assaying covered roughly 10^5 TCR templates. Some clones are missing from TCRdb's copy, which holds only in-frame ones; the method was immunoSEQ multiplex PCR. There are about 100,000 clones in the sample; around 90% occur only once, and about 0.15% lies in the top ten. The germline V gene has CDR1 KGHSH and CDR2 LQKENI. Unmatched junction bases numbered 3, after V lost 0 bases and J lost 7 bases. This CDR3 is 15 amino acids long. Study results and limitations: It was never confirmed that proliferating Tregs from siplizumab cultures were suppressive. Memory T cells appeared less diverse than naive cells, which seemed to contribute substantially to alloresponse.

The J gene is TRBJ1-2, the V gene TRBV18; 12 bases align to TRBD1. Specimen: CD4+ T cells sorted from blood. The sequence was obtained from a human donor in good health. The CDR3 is CASSPPGQGAVGYTF. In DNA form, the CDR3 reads TGTGCCAGCTCACCACCGGGACAGGGGGCTGTTGGCTACACCTTC.